This T cell receptor (beta chain) originates from a study of cytomegalovirus exposure and HLA in healthy donors. V was shortened by 3 bases and J by 0 bases, with 18 bases between the two germline ends. The CDR3 length is 17 residues. From germline, CDR1 is SGHRS and CDR2 YFSETQ. Researchers ran the PCR with 60 Vbeta and 13 Jbeta primers. Only in-frame clones appear in the TCRdb table, and some are missing; sequencing was by immunoSEQ multiplex PCR. The sample lists around 190,000 clones; around 80% were seen once. The sequencing input was PBMCs. This TCR derives from a woman between 25 and 40 years old in good health and CMV-seropositive. The chain uses TRBV5-1 and TRBJ1-1, with D possibly being TRBD1 (5 bases). The CDR3 protein is CASSSTPTELLNTEAFF. The CDR3 DNA reads as TGCGCCAGCAGCTCCACACCGACAGAACTACTGAACACTGAAGCTTTCTTT.